This TCR beta chain came from a study of T-cell memory formation after mild COVID-19. A 5'RACE reaction primed in the constant segment made cDNA libraries of TCR alpha and TCR beta, and these carried sample barcodes and UMIs. TCRdb re-derived calls from the 5' RACE reads in MiXCR, one entry per CDR3 protein. The table lists roughly 620,000 distinct CDR3 sequences, over 15% of them singletons, with approximately 12% in the top ten. There are 14 residues in the CDR3. V lost 6 bases and J 2 bases, leaving 12 bases between the germline ends. The origin of this receptor is an adult woman who had mild COVID-19 (a few samples of this study predate the infection). Cell type and time point are not known. Material for sequencing was PBMCs or a T cell subset sorted from them (not recorded which). The chain joins TRBV12-3 or TRBV12-4 to TRBJ2-3, with D possibly being TRBD1 (6 bases). CDR3 residues: CASSDRYYTDTQYF. CDR3 DNA: TGTGCCAGCAGCGACAGGTACTACACAGATACGCAGTATTTT.